The present TCR beta chain was sequenced within a study of shared clonotypes between healthy human individuals. Overall study results and limits: Across subsets, estimated richness was generally greater for naive than for memory populations.

This CDR3 spans 15 amino acids. Germline values: CDR1 SGHRS, CDR2 YFSETQ. V lost 1 base to trimming and J lost 4 bases; unmatched junction nucleotides: 5. Details on this clone: Its antigen remains unknown.

Assay runs were performed at deep level. Here immunoSEQ multiplex PCR was the method, and the copy in TCRdb shows in-frame clones only, minus some. The sample yields over a million clones, approximately 97% seen once. Sequenced material: naive CD4+ T cells sorted from blood. The subset here: CD45RA+ positively selected. This sequence originates from a man aged 30 to 39 in good health. The chain couples TRBV5-1 to TRBJ1-2; TRBD1 agrees at 9 bases. CDR3 loop: CASSLPDRGVYGYTF. CDR3 nucleotide sequence: TGCGCCAGCAGCTTGCCCGACAGGGGGGTCTATGGCTACACCTTC.